Listed here are 5 T cell receptor beta chains from one sample, sequenced in a study of blood T cell repertoires in COVID-19. TCRdb keeps only in-frame clones here, not all; method: immunoSEQ multiplex PCR. The sample has around 130,000 clones, roughly 75% seen once. The sample consisted of peripheral blood. The receptors derive from a man between 60 and 75 years old with active or convalescent COVID-19.

This clone was seen once. This chain uses TRBV6-6 with TRBJ1-3; no firm D call. Germline lookup yields CDR1 MNHNY and CDR2 SVGAGI (reference sequence). V was clipped by 2 bases and J by 4 bases, with 12 bases between them. This CDR3 is built from 15 residues. The CDR3 loop reads CASSYPGLGGNTIYF. The CDR3 DNA reads TGTGCCAGCAGTTACCCTGGACTAGGCGGAAACACCATATATTTT.

The chain uses TRBV5-4 and TRBJ2-1, with 7 bases aligning to TRBD2. Trimming took 6 bases from V and 0 from J; bases not matched to a gene: 9. CDR3 length: 16 amino acids. The germline CDR1 and CDR2 sequences are SGHNT and YYREEE (reference sequence). The CDR3 nucleotides are TGTGCCAGCAACCCCCAGGGAGGGAGCTCCTACAATGAGCAGTTCTTC. Its translation: CASNPQGGSSYNEQFF. Full variable domain (rest looked up from reference TRBV5-4 and TRBJ2-1): ETGVTQSPTHLIKTRGQQVTLRCSSQSGHNTVSWYQQALGQGPQFIFQYYREEENGRGNFPPRFSGLQFPNYSSELNVNALELDDSALYLCASNPQGGSSYNEQFFGPGTRLTVL.

The chain combines TRBV6-5 with TRBJ1-1; TRBD1 matches 9 bases. From germline, CDR1 is MNHEY and CDR2 SVGAGI. V lost 8 bases and J lost 4; bases outside the gene matches: 8. The CDR3 length is 14 residues. The CDR3 spells CASGLTGGSTEAFF. Written as DNA, the CDR3 is TGTGCCAGCGGGCTGACAGGGGGTAGCACTGAAGCTTTCTTT.

The chain couples TRBV9 to TRBJ2-7; D is possibly TRBD2 (5 bases). The V end lost 0 bases, the J end lost 7 bases, and 17 bases lay between the germline ends. Germline CDR1 is SGDLS and CDR2 is YYNGEE. The CDR3 is 15 residues long. CDR3 in DNA: TGTGCCAGCAGCGTAGCTACGGACCCACGGGGAGAGCAGTACTTC. Its protein product is CASSVATDPRGEQYF.

The chain couples TRBV7-9 to TRBJ2-5, with 9 nucleotides matching TRBD1. Germline V gene lookup returns CDR1 SEHNR and CDR2 FQNEAQ (reference sequence). This CDR3 contains 16 residues. With V trimmed by 1 base and J by 3 bases, 6 bases remained unmatched. The CDR3 coding sequence is TGTGCCAGCAGCTTAGTGGCGACAGGGGGAGAAGAGACCCAGTACTTC. Translation: CASSLVATGGEETQYF.